This T cell receptor (beta chain) was retrieved from a study of graft-versus-host responses after intestinal transplantation. Overall study context: Among the recipients, transplants were multivisceral, liver-intestinal, or isolated intestinal. Whole-study results and caveats: Researchers found GvH clones in recipient marrow, and some showed up first in ileum or blood. Maximum circulating GvH clone levels tracked with early post-transplant HvG decreases.

In the case of this clone: Its target is unknown.

The CDR3 has 16 residues. V was shortened by 4 bases and J by 2 bases, with 18 bases between the two germline ends. Germline values: CDR1 SGHRS, CDR2 YFSETQ. Profiled with immunoSEQ multiplex PCR; TCRdb holds only in-frame clones, not every one. The table shows about 120,000 clones, with 90% occurring only once. The chain uses TRBV5-1 and TRBJ1-2, with D possibly matching TRBD1 (6 bases). Sequences were derived from unstimulated CD4+ T cells sorted from spleen or lymph node cells, sampled before intestinal transplant. This clonotype was obtained from a human donor who received an intestinal transplant. In DNA form, the CDR3 reads TGCGCCAGCAGCCCCTCCTACGGGACACCCAACTATGGCTACACCTTC. It yields the protein CASSPSYGTPNYGYTF.